The clone carrying this T cell receptor beta chain was seen only a few times. The entry originates in a study of shared clonotypes between healthy human individuals. The germline gives CDR1 SQVTM, CDR2 ANQGSEA. The CDR3 totals 10 residues. V lost 7 bases and J lost 7, with 10 bases in between. The method was immunoSEQ multiplex PCR; TCRdb's version includes in-frame clones alone and lacks a portion of them. The table includes under 85,000 clones, 60% to 65% detected once. The TCR originated in a man younger than 45 in good health. The sequencing input was memory CD8+ T cells sorted from blood. This sample's subset: CD45RO+ cells pooled with CCR7-negative TemRA cells. The chain carries TRBV29-1 and TRBJ1-1; D is uncertain. The CDR3 region is CSGGEGEAFF. DNA of the CDR3: TGCAGCGGGGGTGAGGGTGAAGCTTTCTTT.